A selection of T cell receptor beta chains follows, all from one sample in a study of shared clonotypes between healthy human individuals. Repertoires were generated with immunoSEQ multiplex PCR, while TCRdb's copy carries only in-frame clones and drops some. The data show about 680,000 clones, under 80% seen once. Sequencing input: memory CD4+ T cells sorted from blood. Source of these receptors: a woman younger than 45 in good health. Both conserved end residues are part of each CDR3. Size is stated for part of the rows, as once, few or many counts, or as a class when the clone is expanded.

clone_size	v_call	cdr3_aa
NA	TRBV29-1	CSAGGQGRSSYNEQFF
NA	TRBV27	CASSARQGLNQPQHF
NA	TRBV18	CASTSQLGVTDTQYF
NA	TRBV7-2	CASSLGREKGYTF
NA	TRBV5-1	CASSRGNQDEQYF
few	TRBV5-1	CASSLVDYAETQYF
few	TRBV2	CASSRQGSNQPQHF
once	TRBV28	CASSLLPGAVGYTF
NA	TRBV7-2	CASSLDGAPGANVLTF
NA	TRBV5-8	CASSKHSSGANVLTF
NA	TRBV2	CASRGTANNQPQHF
many	TRBV5-4	CASSSEGQGAVDEQFF
NA	TRBV28	CASQTGQGTMYGYTF
NA	TRBV2	CASSGLAGFADTQYF
NA	TRBV2	CASKWVAANTGELFF
once	TRBV15	CATSRGQGGTNEKLFF
NA	TRBV9	CASSVAPSGGSYEQYF
NA	TRBV9	CASSAIYRNYGYTF
NA	TRBV7-2	CASSLRPGDGDQETQYF
NA	TRBV5-1	CASSSGLAVGTQETQYF
NA	TRBV5-4	CASSFRDTTYEQYF
NA	TRBV9	CASSVAGGPTVYEQYF
NA	TRBV6-1	CASRGTGKTGELFF
NA	TRBV6-1	CASSGDRVKAFF
NA	TRBV5-4	CASSIGLAGAAGELFF
once	TRBV19	CASSTITGALGYTF
NA	TRBV28	CASSQITGVSETQYF
many	TRBV19	CASSIVAGIDQPQHF
NA	TRBV28	CASSEKISAHNYGYTF
NA	TRBV18	CASSKDRSTDTQYF
few	TRBV7-9	CASSSRTGVGLEQFF
NA	TRBV29-1	CSVPSGRTINNEQFF
NA	TRBV6-5	CASSPDTFNGNTIYF
once	TRBV5-1	CASSPSGGAGLLGQYF
many	TRBV2	CASCRLERETQYF
once	TRBV9	CASSVGGDGELFF
NA	TRBV5-8	CASSLASLNEQYF